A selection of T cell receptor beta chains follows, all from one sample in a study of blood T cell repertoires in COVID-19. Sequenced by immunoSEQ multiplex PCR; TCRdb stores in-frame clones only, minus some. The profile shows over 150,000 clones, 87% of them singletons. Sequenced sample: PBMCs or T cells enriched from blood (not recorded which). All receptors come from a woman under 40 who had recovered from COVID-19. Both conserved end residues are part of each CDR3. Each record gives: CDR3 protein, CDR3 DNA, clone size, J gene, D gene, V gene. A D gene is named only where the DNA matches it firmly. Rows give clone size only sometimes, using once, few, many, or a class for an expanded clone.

CASSLGGLNTEAFF | TGTGCCAGCAGCCTCGGGGGGCTAAACACTGAAGCTTTCTTT | NA | TRBJ1-1 | NA | TRBV27
CASSSNLAGAPDTQYF | TGTGCCAGCAGCTCCAACCTAGCGGGAGCCCCAGATACGCAGTATTTT | NA | TRBJ2-3 | TRBD2 | TRBV5-6
CASSLDSSGATEAFF | TGTGCCAGCAGCTTAGATTCCTCAGGGGCCACTGAAGCTTTCTTT | NA | TRBJ1-1 | NA | TRBV11-3
CASSEALSGDSLWYGYTF | TGTGCCAGCAGTGAAGCCCTTAGCGGGGATTCACTTTGGTATGGCTACACCTTC | NA | TRBJ1-2 | NA | TRBV2
CAWTTGGYEQFF | TGTGCCTGGACGACAGGGGGCTATGAGCAGTTCTTC | once | TRBJ2-1 | TRBD1 | TRBV30
CSGLTGGSYEQYF | TGCAGCGGCTTGACAGGGGGGTCCTACGAGCAGTACTTC | once | TRBJ2-7 | TRBD1 | TRBV29-1
CASNSGQGDNEKLFF | TGTGCCAGTAACTCCGGTCAGGGGGATAATGAAAAACTGTTTTTT | once | TRBJ1-4 | TRBD1 | TRBV19
CASSRTLETGELFF | TGCGCCAGCAGCCGAACATTGGAGACCGGGGAGCTGTTTTTT | NA | TRBJ2-2 | NA | TRBV5-1
CASSSGGTIGPLRGNEQFF | TGTGCCAGCAGCTCAGGCGGGACTATTGGACCTTTGAGGGGGAATGAGCAGTTCTTC | NA | TRBJ2-1 | NA | TRBV7-2
CSVNSGRMWNEQFF | TGCAGCGTTAATAGCGGCCGTATGTGGAATGAGCAGTTCTTC | NA | TRBJ2-1 | NA | TRBV29-1
CASSLVAGGTGELFF | TGTGCCAGCAGCTTAGTCGCGGGAGGAACCGGGGAGCTGTTTTTT | NA | TRBJ2-2 | TRBD2 | TRBV11-1
CASAKRGTGTDTQYF | TGTGCCAGCGCAAAAAGGGGGACAGGCACAGATACGCAGTATTTT | NA | TRBJ2-3 | TRBD1 | TRBV9
CASSPLDLGHYGYTF | TGTGCCAGCTCACCGCTGGACCTGGGGCACTATGGCTACACCTTC | NA | TRBJ1-2 | NA | TRBV18
CASRHRQGSGYTF | TGTGCCAGCAGACACCGACAGGGCTCTGGCTACACCTTC | once | TRBJ1-2 | TRBD1 | TRBV5-8
CASSPTGLSNQPQHF | TGTGCCAGCAGCCCGACAGGGTTGAGCAATCAGCCCCAGCATTTT | NA | TRBJ1-5 | TRBD1 | TRBV7-2
CATSGSWGGGEAFF | TGTGCCACCAGTGGTTCCTGGGGGGGAGGTGAAGCTTTCTTT | once | TRBJ1-1 | NA | TRBV24-1
CASRLSGSGGGELFF | TGTGCCAGCAGACTTAGCGGGAGCGGGGGCGGGGAGCTGTTTTTT | NA | TRBJ2-2 | TRBD2 | TRBV5-5
CASSSGTGISRETQYF | TGCGCCAGCAGCTCTGGGACAGGGATTTCTCGAGAGACCCAGTACTTC | NA | TRBJ2-5 | TRBD1 | TRBV5-1
CASSPNVAGGRSYEQYF | TGCGCCAGCAGCCCGAACGTAGCGGGGGGCCGCTCCTACGAGCAGTACTTC | NA | TRBJ2-7 | TRBD2 | TRBV4-3
CASSSGVTGQPQHF | TGTGCCAGCTCGTCAGGGGTAACTGGGCAGCCCCAGCATTTT | NA | TRBJ1-5 | NA | TRBV18
CASSSLRQGAYGYTF | TGTGCCAGCAGCTCCTTGAGACAGGGGGCCTATGGCTACACCTTC | NA | TRBJ1-2 | TRBD1 | TRBV5-4
CASSERTVDSPLHF | TGCGCCAGCAGTGAAAGGACAGTCGATTCACCCCTCCACTTT | NA | TRBJ1-6 | NA | TRBV10-1
CASSPRTGNTIYF | TGTGCCAGCAGCCCCCGGACAGGGAACACCATATATTTT | NA | TRBJ1-3 | TRBD1 | TRBV7-2
CASSGRGGEKLFF | TGTGCCAGCAGCGGCAGGGGAGGGGAAAAACTGTTTTTT | NA | TRBJ1-4 | NA | TRBV7-2
CASSLGPLNTGELFF | TGTGCCAGCAGCTTAGGTCCCTTGAACACCGGGGAGCTGTTTTTT | NA | TRBJ2-2 | NA | TRBV7-2
CASIRGTGTGVQPQHF | TGTGCCAGTATCCGTGGGACCGGGACAGGGGTTCAGCCCCAGCATTTT | NA | TRBJ1-5 | TRBD1 | TRBV19
CASSYDWEGNSPLHF | TGTGCCAGCAGTTACGATTGGGAGGGGAATTCACCCCTCCACTTT | NA | TRBJ1-6 | NA | TRBV6-5
CASSEGTSGAYEQYF | TGTGCCAGCAGCGAGGGGACTAGCGGGGCCTACGAGCAGTACTTC | NA | TRBJ2-7 | TRBD2 | TRBV9
CASSMGLAGAGELFF | TGTGCCAGCAGCATGGGACTAGCGGGGGCCGGGGAGCTGTTTTTT | NA | TRBJ2-2 | TRBD2 | TRBV7-6
CASSKNGQGDYEQYF | TGTGCCAGCAGCAAAAACGGACAGGGAGACTACGAGCAGTACTTC | NA | TRBJ2-7 | TRBD1 | TRBV7-2
CASSSPADRAYYGYTF | TGTGCCAGTAGTTCCCCCGCGGACAGGGCCTACTATGGCTACACCTTC | NA | TRBJ1-2 | TRBD1 | TRBV19
CASSSGTGPSSYEQYF | TGTGCCAGCAGCTCGGGGACAGGGCCAAGCTCCTACGAGCAGTACTTC | NA | TRBJ2-7 | TRBD1 | TRBV5-4
CASSALIRSANYGYTF | TGTGCCAGCAGTGCTTTAATTAGATCCGCCAACTATGGCTACACCTTC | few | TRBJ1-2 | NA | TRBV2
CASSRLAGGQGYEQYF | TGTGCCAGTAGTAGGCTAGCGGGAGGCCAGGGGTACGAGCAGTACTTC | NA | TRBJ2-7 | TRBD2 | TRBV19
CASSPEPGLAYEQYF | TGTGCCAGCAGCCCCGAACCGGGACTAGCCTACGAGCAGTACTTC | NA | TRBJ2-7 | TRBD2 | TRBV9
CASRLAGNYNEQFF | TGTGCCAGCAGACTAGCGGGGAACTACAATGAGCAGTTCTTC | NA | TRBJ2-1 | TRBD2 | TRBV3-1/TRBV3-2
CASSILLGQYAGYTF | TGTGCCAGTAGTATTCTACTGGGACAGTATGCTGGCTACACCTTC | NA | TRBJ1-2 | TRBD1 | TRBV19
CASSAAGTGVHEQYF | TGTGCCAGCAGCGCTGCCGGGACAGGGGTCCACGAGCAGTACTTC | NA | TRBJ2-7 | TRBD1 | TRBV9
CASSLLAGGGNEQFF | TGTGCCAGCAGCTTACTAGCGGGAGGAGGTAATGAGCAGTTCTTC | NA | TRBJ2-1 | TRBD2 | TRBV6-5
CASSYPSGQGGIDSNQPQHF | TGTGCCAGCAGTTACCCCTCCGGACAGGGGGGGATAGATAGCAATCAGCCCCAGCATTTT | once | TRBJ1-5 | TRBD1 | TRBV6-2/TRBV6-3
CASSVALRNTGELFF | TGTGCCAGCAGCGTAGCTCTCCGGAACACCGGGGAGCTGTTTTTT | NA | TRBJ2-2 | NA | TRBV9
CATSDPSGYTF | TGTGCCACCAGTGATCCATCTGGCTACACCTTC | NA | TRBJ1-2 | NA | TRBV24-1
CAISVPLGTEAFF | TGTGCCATCAGTGTCCCCCTCGGGACTGAAGCTTTCTTT | NA | TRBJ1-1 | NA | TRBV10-3
CASRTPGAREKLFF | TGTGCCAGCAGGACTCCAGGGGCAAGAGAAAAACTGTTTTTT | NA | TRBJ1-4 | NA | TRBV6-5
CASSDSPRGNTEAFF | TGTGCCAGCAGTGATAGCCCACGGGGGAACACTGAAGCTTTCTTT | NA | TRBJ1-1 | NA | TRBV2
CATSRDRSGANYEQYF | TGTGCCACCAGCAGAGATCGGAGCGGGGCCAACTACGAGCAGTACTTC | NA | TRBJ2-7 | TRBD2 | TRBV15
CASSPRGAGELFF | TGTGCCAGCAGTCCAAGGGGTGCCGGGGAGCTGTTTTTT | NA | TRBJ2-2 | NA | TRBV6-5
CASTTPGTDYGYTF | TGTGCCAGCACCACCCCCGGGACAGACTATGGCTACACCTTC | many | TRBJ1-2 | TRBD1 | TRBV28
CASTGRGPSGSYSTDTQYF | TGTGCCAGCACCGGACGGGGGCCTAGCGGCAGCTACAGCACAGATACGCAGTATTTT | NA | TRBJ2-3 | NA | TRBV11-2
CASSHGGEDYGYTF | TGTGCCAGCAGCCACGGGGGGGAAGATTATGGCTACACCTTC | NA | TRBJ1-2 | NA | TRBV4-2
CASSYRTKYGYTF | TGTGCCAGCAGTTACAGGACTAAATATGGCTACACCTTC | NA | TRBJ1-2 | NA | TRBV6-5